A single sample gave rise to the 27 T cell receptor beta chains below, sequenced in a study of sequential checkpoint blockade in melanoma. Some clones are missing from TCRdb's copy, which holds only in-frame ones; the method was immunoSEQ multiplex PCR. The table shows roughly 18,000 clones, with roughly 73% occurring only once. Treatment given: randomized to nivolumab then ipilimumab (arm A) or the reverse (arm B). Sequenced material: tumor tissue (inferred from file names), taken from a patient given nivolumab and ipilimumab in sequence. These receptors were obtained from a human donor with melanoma.

This sequence joins TRBV19 and TRBJ1-1, with unresolved D. V shed 1 base and J shed 2 bases, with 8 bases lying between them. The CDR3 extends over 14 amino acids. Per the germline V gene, CDR1 is LNHDA and CDR2 is SQIVND (reference sequence). The CDR3 sequence is CASSIVSGNTEAFF. DNA of the CDR3: TGTGCCAGTAGTATAGTCTCCGGAAACACTGAAGCTTTCTTT.

The chain has TRBV11-3 and TRBJ2-1; possible D gene TRBD2, 6 bases. This CDR3 is 14 amino acids long. V lost 7 bases and J 0 bases, leaving 10 bases between the germline ends. Germline V lookup: CDR1 SGHNT, CDR2 YENEEA. CDR3 region: CASKAGSSYNEQFF. The CDR3 region has the DNA TGTGCCAGCAAGGCCGGGAGCTCCTACAATGAGCAGTTCTTC.

The chain links TRBV5-1 to TRBJ2-7; 10 nucleotides align to TRBD1. J lost 3 bases, V lost 4 bases, and 19 bases had no gene match. Germline CDR1 SGHRS, CDR2 YFSETQ. This CDR3 comprises 19 residues. The chain's CDR3 is CASSQYISRGQGMLYEQYF. The CDR3 region has the DNA TGCGCCAGCAGCCAATATATATCCCGGGGACAGGGGATGCTCTACGAGCAGTACTTC.

The rearrangement links TRBV11-3 to TRBJ2-5, with a weak D call TRBD2 (7 bases). The CDR3 runs to 15 residues. V was trimmed by 6 bases and J by 6 bases, leaving 20 bases between them. The germline CDR1 and CDR2 sequences are SGHNT and YENEEA. CDR3 sequence (DNA): TGTGCCAGCAGGATCCCCACGGGGGGCATAAAGACCCAGTACTTC. Its protein product is CASRIPTGGIKTQYF.

This sequence joins TRBV6-8 and TRBJ1-2, with D maybe TRBD1 (5 bases). The germline V gene has CDR1 MNHGY and CDR2 SAAAGT. V lost 7 bases and J 8 bases, leaving 20 bases between the germline ends. The CDR3 sequence is 14 residues long. The chain's CDR3 is CASIPTGGSKGYTF. In DNA form, the CDR3 reads TGTGCCAGCATCCCCACGGGGGGGTCAAAGGGCTACACCTTC.

The chain links TRBV29-1 to TRBJ2-3; 10 bases fit TRBD1. Trimming at V came to 1 base and at J to 6 bases, leaving 4 bases not matched to a gene. This CDR3 is built from 14 residues. From germline, CDR1 is SQVTM and CDR2 ANQGSEA. DNA of the CDR3: TGCAGCGTTGAAGGACAGGGGGCAAGGGATACGCAGTATTTT. It translates to CSVEGQGARDTQYF.

Here the CDR3 reads CASSPTQLTTGNEQFF. CDR3 coding DNA: TGTGCCAGCTCACCGACCCAGCTCACAACCGGGAATGAGCAGTTCTTC. This chain connects TRBV18 to TRBJ2-1; D is unclear. V lost 3 bases to trimming and J lost 7 bases, with 19 bases between them. The germline CDR1 and CDR2 sequences are KGHSH and LQKENI. The CDR3 runs to 16 residues.

This chain connects TRBV6-8 to TRBJ1-6; D gene uncertain. V was pared by 0 bases and J by 0 bases, with 9 bases between. The CDR3 is 17 residues long. Per the germline V gene, CDR1 is MNHGY and CDR2 is SAAAGT. The chain's CDR3 is CASSYSRESSYNSPLHF. Written as DNA, the CDR3 is TGTGCCAGCAGTTACTCGCGGGAGAGCTCCTATAATTCACCCCTCCACTTT.

The chain links TRBV28 to TRBJ2-7; D could derive from TRBD1 or TRBD2 (5 bases each). Per the germline V gene, CDR1 is MDHEN and CDR2 is SYDVKM. Deletions cut 3 bases from V and 3 bases from J, with 15 bases between. CDR3 length: 15 amino acids. The CDR3 sequence: CASSFVWGSGYEQYF. The CDR3 DNA is TGTGCCAGCAGTTTCGTTTGGGGGAGTGGCTACGAGCAGTACTTC.

The V call is TRBV5-1, the J call TRBJ2-7; 8 bases match TRBD1. This CDR3 contains 14 residues. Germline lookup yields CDR1 SGHRS and CDR2 YFSETQ. The J segment lost 7 bases and the V segment lost 0 bases, leaving 6 bases of the junction unmatched. This CDR3 reads CASSLEGQAGEQYF. Here the CDR3 DNA reads TGCGCCAGCAGCTTGGAGGGACAGGCTGGAGAGCAGTACTTC.

This chain joins TRBV1 and TRBJ2-5; the table calls TRBD1, which could not be checked here. TRBV1 is a listed pseudogene. This CDR3 is 17 amino acids long. CDR3 sequence (DNA): TGCGCCAGCAGCCAAGATCGTCCTGGCGGACAGGGAGGGACCCAGTACTTC. Translation: CASSQDRPGGQGGTQYF.

The chain joins TRBV11-3 to TRBJ2-5; 9 bases are a match to TRBD1. The CDR3 extends over 14 amino acids. Germline V gene lookup returns CDR1 SGHNT and CDR2 YENEEA. Trimming removed 6 bases from V and 4 bases from J; junction bases left unmatched: 6. DNA for the CDR3: TGTGCCAGCAGTTACCAGACAGGGGGAGAGACCCAGTACTTC. It codes for CASSYQTGGETQYF.

This clone showed up just once. This chain links TRBV10-1 with TRBJ2-3; D is perhaps TRBD2 (6 bases). Trimming took 3 bases from V and 0 from J, leaving 7 bases between them. The CDR3 has 14 residues. Germline V CDR1 and CDR2: WNHNN, SYGVQD (reference sequence). The CDR3 region is CASSEGTSTDTQYF. CDR3 bases: TGCGCCAGCAGTGAAGGGACTAGCACAGATACGCAGTATTTT.

The rearrangement links TRBV7-4 to TRBJ2-3, with D possibly being TRBD2 (5 bases). Germline V gene data show CDR1 as SGHVT and CDR2 as SQSDAQ. This CDR3 contains 15 residues. Trimming removed 3 bases from V and 10 bases from J, with 20 bases in between. CDR3: CASSLAATTLIAQYF. CDR3 coding DNA: TGTGCCAGCAGCTTGGCCGCGACTACATTGATTGCGCAGTATTTT.

The chain links TRBV14 to TRBJ2-3; D is ambiguous. Per germline, CDR1 SGHDN and CDR2 FVKESK. This CDR3 spans 13 amino acids. Trimming left V 4 bases short and J 5 bases short, with 10 bases between. The chain's CDR3 is CASSPRLQDTQYF. The CDR3 DNA reads TGTGCCAGCAGCCCTCGACTGCAAGATACGCAGTATTTT.

The J gene is TRBJ1-5, the V gene TRBV28; TRBD1 agrees at 8 bases. In germline, CDR1 is MDHEN, CDR2 SYDVKM. This CDR3 has 16 amino acids. V trimming: 3 bases; J trimming: 6 bases; junction bases outside the gene matches: 10. CDR3 region: CASSLAGTGLGQPQHF. The CDR3 DNA follows: TGTGCCAGCAGTTTGGCGGGGACAGGCCTGGGTCAGCCCCAGCATTTT.

The chain employs TRBV5-1 and TRBJ1-5; maybe TRBD1 (5 bases). In germline, CDR1 is SGHRS, CDR2 YFSETQ. This CDR3 has 14 residues. V was cut by 5 bases and J by 6 bases, with 15 bases left in between. The DNA of the CDR3 is TGCGCCAGCAGTCGCGACTTGGGGGGTCAGCCCCAGCATTTT. It specifies CASSRDLGGQPQHF.

The V and J genes are TRBV18 and TRBJ1-1, with 8 bases matching TRBD1. The CDR3 is made up of 13 amino acids. From germline, CDR1 is KGHSH and CDR2 LQKENI. The J segment lost 3 bases and the V segment lost 6 bases, leaving 3 bases of the junction unmatched. CDR3 region: CASSPTGDTEAFF. CDR3 nucleotides: TGTGCCAGCTCCCCGACAGGGGACACTGAAGCTTTCTTT. The full variable domain, with the rest looked up from reference TRBV18 and TRBJ1-1, is NAGVMQNPRHLVRRRGQEARLRCSPMKGHSHVYWYRQLPEEGLKFMVYLQKENIIDESGMPKERFSAEFPKEGPSILRIQQVVRGDSAAYFCASSPTGDTEAFFGQGTRLTVV.

The chain carries TRBV28 and TRBJ2-7, with D unclear. This CDR3 has 12 amino acids. Between the trimmed V and J ends, which lost 2 bases and 6 bases, there was a span of 8 bases. The germline CDR1 and CDR2 sequences are MDHEN and SYDVKM. CDR3 coding DNA: TGTGCCAGCAGTTTAACCCCTAGCGAGCAGTACTTC. It yields the protein CASSLTPSEQYF. Based on the CDR3 plus reference TRBV28 and TRBJ2-7, the full variable domain is DVKVTQSSRYLVKRTGEKVFLECVQDMDHENMFWYRQDPGLGLRLIYFSYDVKMKEKGDIPEGYSVSREKKERFSLILESASTNQTSMYLCASSLTPSEQYFGPGTRLTVT.

The chain couples TRBV5-1 to TRBJ1-1, with D uncertain. The CDR3 runs 16 residues. Trimming took 4 bases from V and 4 from J, leaving 20 bases between them. Germline CDR1 and CDR2: SGHRS and YFSETQ. As DNA, the CDR3 is TGCGCCAGCAGCCAAGACCTCGGTCTTTCAGGCACTGAAGCTTTCTTT. Encoded protein: CASSQDLGLSGTEAFF.

This rearrangement joins TRBV1 to TRBJ2-2; the table's TRBD1 call for D was not verified on the DNA. TRBV1 is a listed pseudogene. The CDR3 loop spans 17 amino acids. CDR3 amino acids: CASSQDENRGLTGELFF. The CDR3 DNA is TGCGCCAGCAGCCAAGATGAGAACAGGGGGCTTACCGGGGAGCTGTTTTTT.

This chain links TRBV10-3 with TRBJ1-1; possibly TRBD1 for D (6 bases). Germline values: CDR1 ENHRY, CDR2 SYGVKD. V gave up 0 bases and J gave up 1 base, with 9 bases separating them. The CDR3 extends over 15 amino acids. The CDR3 nucleotides are TGTGCCATCAGTGAGTCGACGGGACAGAACACTGAAGCTTTCTTT. Protein: CAISESTGQNTEAFF.

The V call is TRBV6-8, the J call TRBJ1-3; D gene unclear. The CDR3 has 14 residues. CDR1 is MNHGY, CDR2 SAAAGT, per germline. V was clipped by 5 bases and J by 7 bases, with 15 bases between them. CDR3 bases: TGTGCCAGCAGTACCGCACGAAGATGGAACACCATATATTTT. As protein: CASSTARRWNTIYF.

Only a few counts were recorded for this clone. The chain employs TRBV18 and TRBJ2-2; weak D call: TRBD1 (5 bases). The length of the CDR3 is 16 residues. Trimming stripped 1 base from V and 1 base from J, with 10 bases between. Per germline, CDR1 KGHSH and CDR2 LQKENI. The DNA for the CDR3 is TGTGCCAGCTCACCACAATCCAGGGAGAACACCGGGGAGCTGTTTTTT. Protein: CASSPQSRENTGELFF.

This clone turned up a few times. The chain recombines TRBV6-8 with TRBJ1-6, with D perhaps TRBD1 (6 bases). Between the trimmed V and J ends, which lost 6 bases and 8 bases, there was a span of 11 bases. CDR3 length equals 13 residues. Germline CDR1 MNHGY, CDR2 SAAAGT. CDR3 DNA sequence: TGTGCCAGCAGCCACAGGGAATATTCACCCCTCCACTTT. Residues: CASSHREYSPLHF.

The chain has TRBV6-7 and TRBJ2-3; unclear D gene. TRBV6-7 is reported as an ORF; its role is uncertain. V gave up 8 bases and J gave up 6 bases, with 9 bases separating them. The CDR3 contains 11 residues. The CDR3 spells CASHAGDTQYF. CDR3 DNA sequence: TGTGCCAGCCACGCTGGGGATACGCAGTATTTT.

The chain joins TRBV18 to TRBJ1-2, with a weak D call TRBD1 (6 bases). The V end lost 3 bases, the J end lost 2 bases, and 19 bases lay between the germline ends. This CDR3 comprises 17 residues. Germline CDR1 is KGHSH and CDR2 is LQKENI. The CDR3 region has the DNA TGTGCCAGCTCACCTACCGGTGGGGGGGGCTCGAACTATGGCTACACCTTC. Residues: CASSPTGGGGSNYGYTF.